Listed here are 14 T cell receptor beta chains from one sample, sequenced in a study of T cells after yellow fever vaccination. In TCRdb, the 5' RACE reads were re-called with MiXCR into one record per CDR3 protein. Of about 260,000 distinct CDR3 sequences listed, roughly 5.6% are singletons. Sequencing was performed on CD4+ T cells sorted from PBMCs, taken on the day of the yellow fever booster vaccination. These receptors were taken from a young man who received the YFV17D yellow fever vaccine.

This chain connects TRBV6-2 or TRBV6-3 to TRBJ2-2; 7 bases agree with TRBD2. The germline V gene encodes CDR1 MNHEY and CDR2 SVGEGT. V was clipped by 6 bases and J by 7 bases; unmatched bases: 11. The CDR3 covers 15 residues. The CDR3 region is CASSRGLGAGGELFF. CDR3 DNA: TGTGCCAGCAGCCGCGGACTAGGGGCCGGCGGGGAGCTGTTTTTT.

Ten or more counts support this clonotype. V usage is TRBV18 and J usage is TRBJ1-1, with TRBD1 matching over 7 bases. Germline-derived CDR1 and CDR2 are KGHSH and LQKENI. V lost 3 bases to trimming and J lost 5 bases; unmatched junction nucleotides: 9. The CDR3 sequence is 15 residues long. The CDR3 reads CASSPQDRVGTEAFF. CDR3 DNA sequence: TGTGCCAGCTCACCCCAAGACAGGGTCGGGACTGAAGCTTTCTTT.

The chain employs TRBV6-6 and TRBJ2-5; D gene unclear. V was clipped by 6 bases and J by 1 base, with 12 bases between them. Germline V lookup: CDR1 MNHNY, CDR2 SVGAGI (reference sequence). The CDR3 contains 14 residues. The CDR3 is CASSPPPGQETQYF. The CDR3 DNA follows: TGTGCCAGCAGCCCCCCTCCAGGCCAAGAGACCCAGTACTTC.

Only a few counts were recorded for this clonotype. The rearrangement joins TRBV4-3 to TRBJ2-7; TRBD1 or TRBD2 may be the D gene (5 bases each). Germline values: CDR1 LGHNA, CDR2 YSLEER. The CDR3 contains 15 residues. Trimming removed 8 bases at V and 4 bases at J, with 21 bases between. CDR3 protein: CASAGRQGEGYEQYF. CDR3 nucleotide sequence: TGCGCCAGCGCTGGACGGCAGGGTGAGGGATACGAGCAGTACTTC.

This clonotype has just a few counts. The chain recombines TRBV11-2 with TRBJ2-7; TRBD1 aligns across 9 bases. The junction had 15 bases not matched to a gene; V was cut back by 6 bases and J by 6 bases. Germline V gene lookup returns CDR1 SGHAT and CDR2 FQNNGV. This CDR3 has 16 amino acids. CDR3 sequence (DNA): TGTGCCAGCAGGTACTTGCCGGGACAGGGACTCGCCGAGCAGTACTTC. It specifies CASRYLPGQGLAEQYF.

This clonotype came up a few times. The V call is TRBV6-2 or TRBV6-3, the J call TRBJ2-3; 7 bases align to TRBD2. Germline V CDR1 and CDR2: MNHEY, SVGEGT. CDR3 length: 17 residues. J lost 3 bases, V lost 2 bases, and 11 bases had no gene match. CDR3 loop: CASSYGGLTPGTDTQYF. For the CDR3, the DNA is TGTGCCAGCAGTTACGGGGGACTAACCCCTGGGACAGATACGCAGTATTTT.

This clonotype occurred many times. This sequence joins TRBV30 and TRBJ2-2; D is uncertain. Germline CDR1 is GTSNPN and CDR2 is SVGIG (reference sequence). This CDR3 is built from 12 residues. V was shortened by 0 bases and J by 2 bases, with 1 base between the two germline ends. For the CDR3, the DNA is TGTGCCTGGAGTGTAAACACCGGGGAGCTGTTTTTT. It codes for CAWSVNTGELFF.

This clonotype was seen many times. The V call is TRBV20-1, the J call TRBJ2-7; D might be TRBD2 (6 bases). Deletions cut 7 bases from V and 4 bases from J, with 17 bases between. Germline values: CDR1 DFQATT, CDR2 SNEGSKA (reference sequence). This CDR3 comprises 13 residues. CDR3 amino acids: CSVRGGDLYEQYF. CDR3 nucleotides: TGCAGTGTGAGAGGCGGGGATCTATACGAGCAGTACTTC.

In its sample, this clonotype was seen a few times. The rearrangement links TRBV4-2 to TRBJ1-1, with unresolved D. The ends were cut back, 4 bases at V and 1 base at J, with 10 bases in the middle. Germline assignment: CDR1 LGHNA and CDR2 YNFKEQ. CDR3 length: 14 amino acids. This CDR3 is CASSRGRGNTEAFF. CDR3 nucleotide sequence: TGTGCCAGCAGCCGAGGACGGGGGAACACTGAAGCTTTCTTT.

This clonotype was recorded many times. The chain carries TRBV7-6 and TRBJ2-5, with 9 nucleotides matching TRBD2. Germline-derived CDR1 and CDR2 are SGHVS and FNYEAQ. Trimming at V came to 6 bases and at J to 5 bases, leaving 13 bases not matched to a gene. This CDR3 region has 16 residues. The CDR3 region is CASRRALAGRVETQYF. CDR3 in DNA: TGTGCCAGCAGACGAGCCCTAGCGGGGAGGGTGGAGACCCAGTACTTC.

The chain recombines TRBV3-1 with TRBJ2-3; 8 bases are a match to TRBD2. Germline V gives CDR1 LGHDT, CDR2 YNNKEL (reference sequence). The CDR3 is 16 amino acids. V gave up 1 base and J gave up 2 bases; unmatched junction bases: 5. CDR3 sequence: CASSQGKRGHTDTQYF. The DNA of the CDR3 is TGTGCCAGCAGCCAAGGAAAGCGGGGGCACACAGATACGCAGTATTTT.

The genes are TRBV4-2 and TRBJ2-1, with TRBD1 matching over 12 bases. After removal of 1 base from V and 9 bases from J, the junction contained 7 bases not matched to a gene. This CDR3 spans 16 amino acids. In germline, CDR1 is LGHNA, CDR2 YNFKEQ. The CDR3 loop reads CASSQGRDRGPGEQFF. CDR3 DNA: TGTGCCAGCAGCCAAGGGCGGGACAGGGGGCCGGGTGAGCAGTTCTTC.

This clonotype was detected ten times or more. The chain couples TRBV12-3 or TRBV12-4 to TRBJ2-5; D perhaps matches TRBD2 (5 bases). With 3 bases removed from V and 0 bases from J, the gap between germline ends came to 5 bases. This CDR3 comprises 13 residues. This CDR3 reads CASSFGDQETQYF. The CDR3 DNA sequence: TGTGCCAGCAGTTTCGGGGACCAAGAGACCCAGTACTTC.

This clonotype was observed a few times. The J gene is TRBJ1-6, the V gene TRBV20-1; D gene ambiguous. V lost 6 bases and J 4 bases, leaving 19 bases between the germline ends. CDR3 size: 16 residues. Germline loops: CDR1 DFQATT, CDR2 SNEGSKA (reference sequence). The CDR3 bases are TGCAGTGCGGGCCTTTCGGGGATGTCATATAATTCACCCCTCCACTTT. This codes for CSAGLSGMSYNSPLHF.